The rows below give T cell receptor beta chains drawn from one sample of a study of cytomegalovirus exposure and HLA in healthy donors. Repertoires were generated with immunoSEQ multiplex PCR, while TCRdb's copy carries only in-frame clones and drops some. The data show 80,000 to 100,000 clones, with around 77% seen just once and around 3.5% held by the top ten. The specimen sequenced was PBMCs. The origin of the receptors is a man between 35 and 55 years old in good health and CMV-seronegative. Both conserved end residues are part of each CDR3. A D gene is named only where the DNA matches it firmly. Size values are once, few and many counts, or a class for expanded clones, and some rows have none.

TGTGCCAGCAGCTTGGCCGGGGGGCCCTACGAGCAGTACTTC	CASSLAGGPYEQYF	.	TRBJ2-7	TRBV5-8	.
TGTGCCACCCGACAGGGTCGGGTCTATGGCTACACCTTC	CATRQGRVYGYTF	TRBD1	TRBJ1-2	TRBV2	.
TGTGCCAGCTCGGTAGCCTACGAGCAGTACTTC	CASSVAYEQYF	.	TRBJ2-7	TRBV2	.
TGTGCCAGCAGTTTGGCAGGGCTAGCCAAAAACATTCAGTACTTC	CASSLAGLAKNIQYF	.	TRBJ2-4	TRBV27	few
TGTGCCAGCAGCTTGTTTCCGTCAGGGGAGTATGGCTACACCTTC	CASSLFPSGEYGYTF	.	TRBJ1-2	TRBV5-6	.
TGTGCCAGCAGCTTGAAAGCGAACACTGAAGCTTTCTTT	CASSLKANTEAFF	.	TRBJ1-1	TRBV7-9	.
TGCGCCAGCAGCCCCCCAGGGGGAGAGACCCAGTACTTC	CASSPPGGETQYF	TRBD1	TRBJ2-5	TRBV5-1	once
TGTGCCAGCAGCCTCCCCGGGACACAAACGACGGGCTATGGCTACACCTTC	CASSLPGTQTTGYGYTF	.	TRBJ1-2	TRBV5-6	.
TGTGCCACCAAAACAGGGGGCATTCGAAACGAGCAGTACTTC	CATKTGGIRNEQYF	TRBD1	TRBJ2-7	TRBV2	.
TGTGCCAGCAGTTTATCCCCCGTGACAGGGGGTATGGAGACCCAGTACTTC	CASSLSPVTGGMETQYF	TRBD1	TRBJ2-5	TRBV27	.
TGTGCCAGCAGCGTAGAACTGCGGGGGGGGAATGAGCAGTTCTTC	CASSVELRGGNEQFF	TRBD2	TRBJ2-1	TRBV9	.
TGTGCCTCCCCCGGGGAGAACACCGGGGAGCTGTTTTTT	CASPGENTGELFF	.	TRBJ2-2	TRBV30	.
TGTGCCAGCAGTTCCACAGGCTTGCCTGGAAACACCATATATTTT	CASSSTGLPGNTIYF	.	TRBJ1-3	TRBV6-6	once
TGTGCCAGCAGCACAGGGCCCTCCTACGAGCAGTACTTC	CASSTGPSYEQYF	.	TRBJ2-7	TRBV2	medium-sized
TGTGCCAGTAGTATTGGGAGGAGGGGTCAGCCCCAGCATTTT	CASSIGRRGQPQHF	.	TRBJ1-5	TRBV19	.
TGTGCCAGCAGTCGGGGACTAGCGGGAGGAGTGTACGAGCAGTACTTC	CASSRGLAGGVYEQYF	TRBD2	TRBJ2-7	TRBV7-8	.
TGTGCCAGCAGCACAAGTAATCAGCCCCAGCATTTT	CASSTSNQPQHF	.	TRBJ1-5	TRBV2	.
TGTGCCAGTAGTATGGTGGGATTAAGGGGCCCACTTGGCTACACCTTC	CASSMVGLRGPLGYTF	.	TRBJ1-2	TRBV19	.
TGTGCCAGCAGTTCGGTAGCGGGGACTCAAGAGACCCAGTACTTC	CASSSVAGTQETQYF	TRBD2	TRBJ2-5	TRBV27	.
TGTGCCAGCAGTTTTGGGACAGGGGGGAGAACTGAAGCTTTCTTT	CASSFGTGGRTEAFF	TRBD1	TRBJ1-1	TRBV28	.
TGTGCCAGCAGTTTTTTTTGGCGAACCAGGGGGGACACACACAATGAGCAGTTCTTC	CASSFFWRTRGDTHNEQFF	.	TRBJ2-1	TRBV27	.
TGTGCCAGCAGCTCCGGGGGGGGTGTTGAGCAGTTCTTC	CASSSGGGVEQFF	TRBD2	TRBJ2-1	TRBV7-9	.
TGTGCCATCAGGGGAGGACTAGCGGGTAGCCAAGAGACCCAGTACTTC	CAIRGGLAGSQETQYF	TRBD2	TRBJ2-5	TRBV10-3	.
TGTGCCAGCAGTTTATTCGGGAGGCAGAACACTGAAGCTTTCTTT	CASSLFGRQNTEAFF	.	TRBJ1-1	TRBV27	.
TGTGCCAGCAGCCCCCGGACTCCCCCCTACGAGCAGTACTTC	CASSPRTPPYEQYF	.	TRBJ2-7	TRBV7-9	.
TGCAGCCTCCTAGGGGTACCAGGGCCCTACAATGAGCAGTTCTTC	CSLLGVPGPYNEQFF	.	TRBJ2-1	TRBV29-1	.
TGTGCCAGCAGCTTGGACGCGAGGGGGTTATATGGCTACACCTTC	CASSLDARGLYGYTF	.	TRBJ1-2	TRBV27	.
TGTGCCAGCAGCGTAGAACAGGTCTCTGGAAACACCATATATTTT	CASSVEQVSGNTIYF	.	TRBJ1-3	TRBV9	.
TGTGCCAGCAGCTTTCCCGCACAGGGGCCGGACTATGGCTACACCTTC	CASSFPAQGPDYGYTF	TRBD1	TRBJ1-2	TRBV5-4	.
TGTGCCACCAGGTCGAGCTCCTATAATTCACCCCTCCACTTT	CATRSSSYNSPLHF	.	TRBJ1-6	TRBV19	.
TGTGCCATCAGTGATTCTGGGACAGGGGGGGAGACCCAGTACTTC	CAISDSGTGGETQYF	TRBD1	TRBJ2-5	TRBV10-3	once
TGTGCCAGCAGCAAAGTACGCTGCCAGGGGCAGGGGGGAAAAGAGACCCAGTACTTC	CASSKVRCQGQGGKETQYF	.	TRBJ2-5	TRBV21-1	.
TGTGCCAGCAGCTCTACTAGCGGGAGGCCCTACAATGAGCAGTTCTTC	CASSSTSGRPYNEQFF	TRBD2	TRBJ2-1	TRBV11-3	.
TGTGCCAGCAGTTACGGACAGGTTCAAATAATCGGGTCGGAGACCCAGTACTTC	CASSYGQVQIIGSETQYF	TRBD1	TRBJ2-5	TRBV14	once
TGTGCCACCAAGGGGGACAGCGCTAATCAGCCCCAGCATTTT	CATKGDSANQPQHF	TRBD1	TRBJ1-5	TRBV6-1	once
TGTGCCAGCAGTGAGGCGGCGGGGGAGGCCTACGAGCAGTACTTC	CASSEAAGEAYEQYF	TRBD2	TRBJ2-7	TRBV25-1	.
TGTGCCAGTAGTAACAGGGGGCGGCACTACGAGCAGTACTTC	CASSNRGRHYEQYF	TRBD1	TRBJ2-7	TRBV19	.
TGTGCCAGCAGCCCCCCGGGGTCACCCCTCCACTTT	CASSPPGSPLHF	.	TRBJ1-6	TRBV28	.
TGTGCCAGCAGCTTGGCTGGGACTAGCTACGAGCAGTACTTC	CASSLAGTSYEQYF	TRBD2	TRBJ2-7	TRBV5-6	.
TGTGCCAGCAGGGACTTAGGGGGGGACGGCTACGAGCAGTACTTC	CASRDLGGDGYEQYF	.	TRBJ2-7	TRBV2	.
TGCGCCAGCAGCTTGAGGGCTACACTAGCGTCATATGGATACGAGCAGTACTTC	CASSLRATLASYGYEQYF	TRBD2	TRBJ2-7	TRBV5-1	.
TGCGCCAGCAGCTTGGGGACAGGGAACACAGATACGCAGTATTTT	CASSLGTGNTDTQYF	TRBD1	TRBJ2-3	TRBV5-1	.